This T cell receptor (beta chain) came from a study of shared clonotypes between healthy human individuals. Germline CDR1 SEHNR, CDR2 FQNEAQ (reference sequence). Trimming stripped 5 bases from V and 1 base from J, with 2 bases between. The CDR3 is 11 amino acids. There were no recent acute infections or vaccinations among the donors, who were healthy HIV-negative adults. The study used 100 million or so PBMCs per unsorted sample for genomic DNA. Per the original data handling: There were no quality scores in the junction-only immunoSEQ sequences, so filtering differed. Some clones are missing from TCRdb's copy, which holds only in-frame ones; the method was immunoSEQ multiplex PCR. That table gives V, J and clone size, and the DNA gave D and trimming. The data show about 490,000 clones, with approximately 79% seen just once and 10% to 15% held by the top ten.

The source material was PBMCs. The TCR was taken from a woman aged 40 to 49 in good health. Some clones in this sample may be carry-over from other donors' samples. This chain joins TRBV7-9 and TRBJ1-1; unclear D gene. CDR3 sequence (DNA): TGTGCCAGCAGCAAGAACACTGAAGCTTTCTTT. Protein sequence: CASSKNTEAFF.